The 16 T cell receptor beta chains below all came from one sample that was sequenced in a study of shared clonotypes between healthy human individuals. The protocol was immunoSEQ multiplex PCR, while the TCRdb copy is restricted to in-frame clones and leaves out a portion. The sample yields some 600,000 clones, approximately 96% seen once. Only CD45RO-negative cells positively selected for CCR7 counted as naive CD8 cells, so terminally differentiated effector memory CD45RA+ cells were excluded. The sequencing sample was made of naive CD8+ T cells sorted from blood. Source of these receptors: a woman in her 30s in good health.

The CDR3 is CASSNGGTYYNEQFF. The CDR3 DNA reads TGTGCCAGTAGTAATGGCGGGACCTATTACAATGAGCAGTTCTTC. The chain carries TRBV19 and TRBJ2-1; D is perhaps TRBD2 (6 bases). Trimming took 4 bases from V and 4 from J, leaving 14 bases between them. In germline, CDR1 is LNHDA, CDR2 SQIVND (reference sequence). This CDR3 has 15 amino acids.

V usage is TRBV5-4 and J usage is TRBJ2-7; 7 bases fit TRBD2. The CDR3 covers 13 residues. Germline-derived CDR1 and CDR2 are SGHNT and YYREEE (reference sequence). J was trimmed by 1 base and V by 10 bases; bases with no gene match: 8. For the CDR3, the DNA is TGTGCCTGGGGGGGGACGGATTCCTACGAGCAGTACTTC. Amino acid sequence: CAWGGTDSYEQYF.

This clone has more than one count but fewer than ten. The V gene is TRBV21-1, the J gene TRBJ1-2; the D call in the table, TRBD1, was not verified against the DNA. TRBV21-1 is noted as a pseudogene. This CDR3 has 13 amino acids. CDR3 nucleotide sequence: TGTGCCAGCAGCAAAGTAGCAGGGGATGGCTACACCTTC. It codes for CASSKVAGDGYTF.

The rearrangement links TRBV13 to TRBJ1-1; D remains ambiguous. This CDR3 comprises 14 residues. Germline CDR1 PRHDT, CDR2 FYEKMQ (reference sequence). Trimming removed 1 base at V and 2 bases at J, with 8 bases between. The CDR3 DNA is TGTGCCAGCAGCTTAGCGGGTACTAACACTGAAGCTTTCTTT. It codes for CASSLAGTNTEAFF.

This chain links TRBV7-2 with TRBJ2-5; 13 positions match TRBD2. The CDR3 covers 15 residues. Trimming took 5 bases from V and 5 from J; bases not matched to a gene: 5. The germline gives CDR1 SGHTA, CDR2 FQGNSA. The CDR3 DNA follows: TGTGCCAGCAGCAGGACTAGCGGGAGAGGGGAGACCCAGTACTTC. It translates to CASSRTSGRGETQYF.

About this clone itself: Different DNA sequences within this sample yield the same CDR3. V is TRBV27 and J is TRBJ1-1; D might be TRBD1 (5 bases). V lost 4 bases and J lost 2, with 8 bases in between. Germline V lookup: CDR1 MNHEY, CDR2 SMNVEV (reference sequence). This CDR3 spans 13 amino acids. The CDR3 nucleotides are TGTGCCAGCAGTTGGGGCGTCAACACTGAAGCTTTCTTT. This translates into CASSWGVNTEAFF.

J is TRBJ1-2 and V is TRBV7-6; maybe TRBD1 (5 bases). Germline V gene sequence: CDR1 SGHVS, CDR2 FNYEAQ. V lost 5 bases to trimming and J lost 5 bases, with 30 bases between them. This CDR3 contains 19 residues. As DNA, the CDR3 is TGTGCCAGCAGCCGCTTCCCGCGGGGCAGCCCCAAAGACATGTATGGCTACACCTTC. Translated, it gives CASSRFPRGSPKDMYGYTF.

The chain carries TRBV19 and TRBJ2-5; 7 nucleotides line up with TRBD1. Germline V gene lookup returns CDR1 LNHDA and CDR2 SQIVND (reference sequence). The CDR3 spans 15 residues. V lost 2 bases, J lost 5 bases, and 8 bases stayed unmatched. For the CDR3, the DNA is TGTGCCAGTAGTATAACCGGGACAGTAGGGGAGACCCAGTACTTC. This gives the protein CASSITGTVGETQYF.

This chain joins TRBV5-4 and TRBJ2-7; possible D gene TRBD2, 6 bases. The V and J ends lost 4 bases and 2 bases respectively, with 10 bases between them. Germline V gene sequence: CDR1 SGHNT, CDR2 YYREEE (reference sequence). The CDR3 runs 13 residues. CDR3 bases: TGTGCCAGCAGCGGAGGGTTCGCCTACGAGCAGTACTTC. The encoded protein is CASSGGFAYEQYF.

The V gene is TRBV7-9, the J gene TRBJ1-2; the D is unclear. Looked up from germline, CDR1 is SEHNR and CDR2 is FQNEAQ (reference sequence). The CDR3 loop spans 13 amino acids. The V gene lost 2 bases and the J gene lost 4 bases, with 8 bases spanning the gap. The CDR3 spells CASSLYDLYGYTF. As DNA, the CDR3 is TGTGCCAGCAGCTTATATGATCTCTATGGCTACACCTTC.

The gene calls are TRBV2 and TRBJ1-5, with D maybe TRBD1 (5 bases). CDR3 length equals 16 residues. Germline V lookup: CDR1 SNHLY, CDR2 FYNNEI. Trimming took off 2 bases at V and 3 bases at J, with 14 bases between the two ends. CDR3 loop: CASSELGGSTNQPQHF. The DNA of the CDR3 is TGTGCCAGCAGTGAACTGGGGGGGAGCACCAATCAGCCCCAGCATTTT. The entire variable domain, with the rest obtained from reference TRBV2 and TRBJ1-5, is as follows: EPEVTQTPSHQVTQMGQEVILRCVPISNHLYFYWYRQILGQKVEFLVSFYNNEISEKSEIFDDQFSVERPDGSNFTLKIRSTKLEDSAMYFCASSELGGSTNQPQHFGDGTRLSIL.

This clone was observed once. The chain is built from TRBV11-2 and TRBJ2-1, with TRBD2 matching over 7 bases. The V and J ends lost 5 bases and 6 bases, in that order; junction bases with no gene match: 16. Germline CDR1 reads SGHAT; CDR2 reads FQNNGV. The CDR3 covers 17 residues. CDR3 coding DNA: TGTGCCAGCAGCCCCCCCCTCGGGCGGGAGCGCGGCAATGAGCAGTTCTTC. Protein product: CASSPPLGRERGNEQFF. The full variable domain, with the rest looked up from reference TRBV11-2 and TRBJ2-1, is EAGVAQSPRYKIIEKRQSVAFWCNPISGHATLYWYQQILGQGPKLLIQFQNNGVVDDSQLPKDRFSAERLKGVDSTLKIQPAKLEDSAVYLCASSPPLGRERGNEQFFGPGTRLTVL.

This clone occurred a few times. This chain joins TRBV4-2 and TRBJ2-2; TRBD2 might be the D (5 bases). The CDR3 has 13 amino acids. The V and J ends lost 4 bases and 6 bases respectively, with 9 bases between them. The germline CDR1 and CDR2 sequences are LGHNA and YNFKEQ. CDR3 protein: CASSPTRPGELFF. The CDR3 coding sequence is TGTGCCAGCAGCCCCACTAGGCCCGGGGAGCTGTTTTTT.

The chain joins TRBV28 to TRBJ2-2, with D tentatively TRBD2 (5 bases). Trimming shortened V by 2 bases and J by 7 bases, and 5 bases separated the two germline ends. The CDR3 runs to 12 residues. CDR1 is MDHEN and CDR2 is SYDVKM in the germline V gene. In DNA form, the CDR3 reads TGTGCCAGCAGTTTAGAGGGCGGGGAGCTGTTTTTT. Amino acids: CASSLEGGELFF.

The rearrangement links TRBV19 to TRBJ2-1; 9 nucleotides match TRBD2. The germline gives CDR1 LNHDA, CDR2 SQIVND (reference sequence). The CDR3 covers 14 residues. With 7 bases clipped from V and 5 bases from J, the junction kept 6 bases outside the gene matches. CDR3: CASIAGDGNNEQFF. The CDR3 DNA reads as TGTGCCAGTATAGCGGGAGACGGGAACAATGAGCAGTTCTTC.

This chain uses TRBV19 with TRBJ2-7, with 8 positions matching TRBD2. CDR3 size: 13 residues. CDR1 is LNHDA, CDR2 SQIVND, per germline (reference sequence). The trim removed 8 bases at V and 3 bases at J, leaving 6 bases unmatched. The CDR3 DNA follows: TGTGCCAGTGGCGGGAGGCGAAGCTACGAGCAGTACTTC. As protein: CASGGRRSYEQYF.